This TCR beta chain came from a study of cytomegalovirus exposure and HLA in healthy donors. Study-level points and caveats: About 150 TCR beta chains were listed as cytomegalovirus-associated.

Notes on this clone: No antigen is known for it.

Assay used: immunoSEQ multiplex PCR; TCRdb lists only in-frame clones, some missing. Of fewer than 350,000 clones in the sample, roughly 90% are singletons; the top ten hold about 0.86%. The sequenced material came from PBMCs. This TCR came from a woman in her late teens or twenties in good health and CMV-seronegative.

As DNA, the CDR3 is TGCGCCAGCAGCTTGCCCAGCGGGCCTACAGATACGCAGTATTTT. Encoded protein: CASSLPSGPTDTQYF. J is TRBJ2-3 and V is TRBV5-1; D may be TRBD2 (6 bases). The CDR3 sequence is 15 residues long. Deletions cut 1 base from V and 3 bases from J, with 12 bases between. The germline V gene encodes CDR1 SGHRS and CDR2 YFSETQ.